These 15 T cell receptor beta chains were all obtained from the same sample, sequenced in a study of tumor and adjacent non-tumor tissue in lung cancer. Three rounds of nested PCR, following a modified ARM-PCR protocol, produced the TCRbeta library. MiXCR was run by TCRdb on the multiplex PCR reads, yielding one entry per CDR3 protein. Of 70,000 or so distinct CDR3 sequences listed, 50% to 60% are singletons. This sample's RNA came from whole unsorted tissue. The source material was lung tumor tissue. The source of these receptors is a middle-aged man with non-small cell lung cancer.

On this clonotype: One end of the junction fails to match germline, which may point to a read error. The chain is built from TRBV11-1 and TRBJ2-1; D gene unclear. Looked up from germline, CDR1 is SGHAT and CDR2 is FQDESV (reference sequence). This CDR3 has 14 residues. CDR3 residues: CASSLERIDNEQSF. In DNA, the CDR3 is TGTGCCAGCAGCTTAGAACGGATAGACAATGAGCAGTCTTTC. Full variable domain (rest looked up from reference TRBV11-1 and TRBJ2-1): EAEVAQSPRYKITEKSQAVAFWCDPISGHATLYWYRQILGQGPELLVQFQDESVVDDSQLPKDRFSAERLKGVDSTLKIQPAELGDSAMYLCASSLERIDNEQSFGPGTRLTVL.

As for this clonotype: An end of the junction does not agree with germline; a read error may underlie this. This sequence joins TRBV29-1 and TRBJ1-2; D is uncertain. Germline CDR1 is SQVTM and CDR2 is ANQGSEA. The CDR3 covers 14 residues. The CDR3 here is CSARADLLWVGYIF. CDR3 sequence (DNA): TGCAGCGCAAGGGCCGATCTCCTGTGGGTTGGCTACATCTTC.

By proportion, this clonotype is medium-sized. V gene TRBV11-2 combines with J gene TRBJ2-5; 9 positions match TRBD2. V shed 4 bases and J 5 bases; nucleotides not matched to a gene: 8. CDR1 is SGHAT, CDR2 FQNNGV, per germline. The CDR3 loop spans 15 amino acids. The CDR3 spells CASSYGTSRQETQYF. The CDR3, as DNA: TGTGCCAGCAGCTATGGGACTAGCAGGCAGGAGACCCAGTACTTC. The full variable domain, in which reference TRBV11-2 and TRBJ2-5 provide the parts outside the CDR3, is EAGVAQSPRYKIIEKRQSVAFWCNPISGHATLYWYQQILGQGPKLLIQFQNNGVVDDSQLPKDRFSAERLKGVDSTLKIQPAKLEDSAVYLCASSYGTSRQETQYFGPGTRLLVL.

Details on this clonotype: A much larger clonotype is one base distant, so this may be a read error. Without the conserved terminal phenylalanine or tryptophan, this CDR3 likely stems from a read error. CDR3 protein: CASGPSPSGGEQFY. CDR3 bases: TGTGCCAGCGGCCCTTCCCCTAGCGGGGGTGAGCAGTTCTAC. This rearrangement joins TRBV11-3 to TRBJ2-1; TRBD2 agrees at 10 bases. V was pared by 8 bases and J by 9 bases, with 10 bases of the junction left unmatched. This CDR3 region has 14 residues. Germline values: CDR1 SGHNT, CDR2 YENEEA.

Remarks on this clonotype: The CDR3 does not close with the conserved phenylalanine or tryptophan, likely indicating a read error. The limits of the CDR3 on the DNA are not certain, so only TCRdb's listed CDR3 is given. The chain employs TRBV11-2 and TRBJ2-2; the D call of TRBD1 is as the table states it, not checked on the DNA. The CDR3 adds up to 16 amino acids, both ends counted. The germline V gene encodes CDR1 SGHAT and CDR2 FQNNGV. The CDR3: CASTTAGGSLTGEPFL.

This clonotype came up many times. The V and J genes are TRBV10-3 and TRBJ2-6; unclear D gene. The germline V and J ends were trimmed by 3 bases and 0 bases, with 6 bases remaining between them. The CDR3 is 15 residues long. CDR1 and CDR2 (germline): ENHRY, SYGVKD. The CDR3 protein is CAISDWGSGANVLTF. CDR3 nucleotide sequence: TGTGCCATCAGTGATTGGGGCTCTGGGGCCAACGTCCTGACTTTC.

Only a few counts were recorded for this clonotype. The rearrangement joins TRBV7-8 to TRBJ2-7, with a weak D call TRBD2 (6 bases). The CDR3 is made up of 16 amino acids. V lost 0 bases to trimming and J lost 7 bases, with 19 bases between them. Germline values: CDR1 SGHVS, CDR2 FQNEAQ. CDR3 nucleotides: TGTGCCAGCAGCTTAGCGCTGCCCAGCGGGCGAGTGGAGCAGTACTTC. Translated: CASSLALPSGRVEQYF.

The table lists this clonotype with many counts. J is TRBJ2-5 and V is TRBV29-1; D might be TRBD2 (5 bases). The germline V gene encodes CDR1 SQVTM and CDR2 ANQGSEA. The CDR3 contains 12 residues. Trimming left V 7 bases short and J 2 bases short, with 11 bases between. This CDR3 reads CSASRTQETQYF. DNA of the CDR3: TGCAGCGCCTCGAGGACTCAAGAGACCCAGTACTTC.

The J gene is TRBJ2-2, the V gene TRBV5-1; no firm D call. Germline V lookup: CDR1 SGHRS, CDR2 YFSETQ. With 0 bases removed from V and 4 bases from J, the gap between germline ends came to 7 bases. The CDR3 totals 14 residues. CDR3 DNA sequence: TGCGCCAGCAGCTTGGCCAAGAGCACCGGGGAGCTGTTTTTT. Amino acids: CASSLAKSTGELFF.

This clonotype was seen more than once but under ten times. It may be a read error: a sequence one base away is much more abundant. The V call is TRBV4-2, the J call TRBJ2-3, with D unresolved. Trimming pared 0 bases from V and 8 bases from J, leaving 15 bases between. Germline V gene sequence: CDR1 LGHNA, CDR2 YNFKEQ. The CDR3 consists of 15 residues. The DNA for the CDR3 is TGTGCCAGCAGCCAAGATGCGACTTCAAGGGTTACGCAGTATTTT. Its protein product is CASSQDATSRVTQYF.

At least ten counts were recorded for this clonotype. J is TRBJ2-3 and V is TRBV6-6, with a possible D match to TRBD2 (6 bases). V was cut by 2 bases and J by 0 bases, with 9 bases left in between. The CDR3 is 15 residues long. Looked up from germline, CDR1 is MNHNY and CDR2 is SVGAGI (reference sequence). In nucleotides, the CDR3 is TGTGCCAGCAGTTACCTAGGGACTAGCACAGATACGCAGTATTTT. Translation gives CASSYLGTSTDTQYF.

This clonotype was seen more than once but under ten times. V and J are TRBV28 and TRBJ2-1, with D maybe TRBD2 (6 bases). Germline CDR1 and CDR2: MDHEN and SYDVKM. The CDR3 spans 15 residues. Trimming shortened V by 6 bases and J by 4 bases, and 16 bases separated the two germline ends. CDR3 in amino acids: CASSLGGPKYNEQFF. CDR3 bases: TGTGCCAGCAGCCTAGGAGGGCCGAAATACAATGAGCAGTTCTTC.

The CDR3 DNA follows: TGCGCCAGCAGCCAAGAGAGGGTAGGGTCCACGTACAATGAGCAGTTCTTC. This translates into CASSQERVGSTYNEQFF. The V gene is TRBV4-1, the J gene TRBJ2-1; possibly TRBD2 for D (5 bases). The CDR3 loop spans 17 amino acids. Germline V gene sequence: CDR1 MGHRA, CDR2 YSYEKL. The ends were cut back, 0 bases at V and 4 bases at J, with 16 bases in the middle.

About this clonotype: The CDR3 ends on some other residue instead of the conserved phenylalanine or tryptophan, so this is likely a read error. The chain recombines TRBV18 with TRBJ2-5, with unresolved D. Trimming shortened V by 3 bases and J by 4 bases, and 3 bases separated the two germline ends. CDR3 length equals 11 residues. The germline V gene has CDR1 KGHSH and CDR2 LQKENI. The CDR3, as DNA: TGTGCCAGCTCACCGGGAGAGACCCAGTACTTA. Protein sequence: CASSPGETQYL.

About this clonotype itself: At one end, the junction sequence differs from germline, possibly due to a read error. V is TRBV6-2 or TRBV6-3 and J is TRBJ2-7; no firm D call. The CDR3 spans 14 residues. Germline V CDR1 and CDR2: MNHEY, SVGEGT. CDR3 region: CASSYSPYTYEQYF. DNA for the CDR3: TGTGCTAGCAGTTACTCACCCTACACCTACGAGCAGTACTTC.